The clone carrying this TCR beta chain appeared many times. Its antigen is not known. Original analysis: CDR3 was compared across clinicopathological groups, and the resulting differences were used to build a distant-metastasis classifier for papillary thyroid cancer. TCRdb called clones again from the PCR reads with MiXCR. The V and J calls reflect TCRdb's pipeline rather than the authors' work. The table shows about 21,000 clones, with 15% to 20% occurring only once. Patients were all untreated before their thyroid surgery. V lost 6 bases and J 1 base, leaving 9 bases between the germline ends. CDR3 length: 13 amino acids. The V gene's germline CDR1 is LNHDA and CDR2 SQIVND (reference sequence). This record belongs to a study of metastatic and nonmetastatic thyroid tumors. Study in general: Repertoires were compared across blood and tumor or nodule tissue from malignant and benign thyroid patients. Study results and limitations: Relative to benign nodules, malignant thyroid tumors were reportedly characterized by significantly elevated TCR beta diversity in blood and tumor.

This clonotype was sampled from a female donor with papillary thyroid cancer or a benign thyroid nodule (not recorded which). Some clones in this sample may be carry-over from other donors' samples. This chain connects TRBV19 to TRBJ1-1; D is ambiguous. The sequenced sample consisted of tumor tissue. The CDR3 coding sequence is TGTGCCAGTAGCCTATATACGAACACTGAAGCTTTCTTT. Its protein is CASSLYTNTEAFF.